A single T cell receptor (beta chain) is shown here with its context. Produced via immunoSEQ multiplex PCR; TCRdb's table is partial and in-frame only. The sample lists tens of thousands of clones, 80% occurring once. This sample stems from a study of T cells in localized non-small cell lung cancer. The CDR3 is 13 residues long. V was trimmed by 4 bases and J by 5 bases, leaving 10 bases between them. CDR1 SGHNT and CDR2 YYREEE come from the germline V gene (reference sequence). The chain employs TRBV5-4 and TRBJ2-1; D may correspond to TRBD1 or TRBD2 (5 bases each). This sequence originates from a woman aged 40 to 75 with stage II lung adenocarcinoma. The sample consisted of PBMCs, taken before any cancer treatment. The CDR3 sequence: CASSKGTDNEQFF. Written as DNA, the CDR3 is TGTGCCAGCAGCAAAGGGACGGACAATGAGCAGTTCTTC.